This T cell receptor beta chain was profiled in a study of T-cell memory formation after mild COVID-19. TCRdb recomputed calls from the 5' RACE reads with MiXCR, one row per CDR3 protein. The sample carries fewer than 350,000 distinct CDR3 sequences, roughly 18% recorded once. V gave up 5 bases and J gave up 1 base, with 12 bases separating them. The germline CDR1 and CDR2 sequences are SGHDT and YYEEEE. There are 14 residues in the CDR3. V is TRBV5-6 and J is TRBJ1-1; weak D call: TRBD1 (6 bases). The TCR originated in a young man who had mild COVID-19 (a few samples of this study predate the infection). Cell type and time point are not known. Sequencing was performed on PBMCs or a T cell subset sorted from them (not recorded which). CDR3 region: CASSPGHANTEAFF. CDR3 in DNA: TGTGCCAGCAGTCCGGGACATGCGAACACTGAAGCTTTCTTT.